Here is one T cell receptor (beta chain) with its context. Its antigen remains unknown. Germline CDR1 and CDR2: SGHNT and YYREEE (reference sequence). Trimming took off 1 base at V and 7 bases at J, with 12 bases between the two ends. The CDR3 runs to 14 residues. The data were obtained in a study of graft-versus-host responses after intestinal transplantation. Study-level information: Transplantation in recipients was multivisceral, liver-intestinal, or isolated intestinal. Anti-thymocyte globulin was used for induction in all recipients, who then took tacrolimus and steroids for approximately 3 years.

Only in-frame clones appear in the TCRdb table, and some are missing; sequencing was by immunoSEQ multiplex PCR. This sample has over 45,000 clones, with 90% to 95% found just once. Study-wide findings and caveats: Declines in HvG clones occurring early post-transplant were associated with peak circulating GvH clone levels. GvH clones appeared in recipient marrow, some first in ileum or blood.

The origin of this receptor is a human donor who was the organ donor for an intestinal transplant. The chain recombines TRBV5-4 with TRBJ2-1; D possibly corresponds to TRBD2 (7 bases). The sample was unstimulated CD4+ T cells sorted from spleen or lymph node cells, taken before transplant. The CDR3 sequence is CASSLRGGGNEQFF. Here the CDR3 DNA reads TGTGCCAGCAGCTTGAGGGGGGGAGGGAATGAGCAGTTCTTC.